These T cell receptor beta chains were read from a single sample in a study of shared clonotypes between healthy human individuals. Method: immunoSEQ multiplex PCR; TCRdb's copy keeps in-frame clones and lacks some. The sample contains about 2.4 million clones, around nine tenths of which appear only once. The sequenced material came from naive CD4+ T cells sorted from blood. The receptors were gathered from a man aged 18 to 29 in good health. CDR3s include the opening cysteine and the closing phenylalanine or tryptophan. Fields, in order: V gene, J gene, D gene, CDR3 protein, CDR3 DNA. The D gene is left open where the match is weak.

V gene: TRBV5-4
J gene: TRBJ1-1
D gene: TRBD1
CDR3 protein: CASSQGTGNTEAFF
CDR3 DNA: TGTGCCAGCAGCCAGGGGACAGGGAACACTGAAGCTTTCTTT

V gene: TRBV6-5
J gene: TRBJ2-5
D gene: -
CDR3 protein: CASSYNPGDPGTQYF
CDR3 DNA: TGTGCCAGCAGTTACAATCCGGGGGACCCGGGGACCCAGTACTTC

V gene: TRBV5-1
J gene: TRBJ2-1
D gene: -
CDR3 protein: CASRASGSSYNEQFF
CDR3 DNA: TGCGCCAGTCGAGCCTCGGGGTCCTCCTACAATGAGCAGTTCTTC

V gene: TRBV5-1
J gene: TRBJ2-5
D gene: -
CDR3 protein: CASSSGVTRQETQYF
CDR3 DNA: TGCGCCAGCAGCTCGGGTGTGACTAGGCAAGAGACCCAGTACTTC

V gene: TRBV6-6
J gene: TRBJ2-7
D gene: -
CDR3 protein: CASSYSGGLQGYEQYF
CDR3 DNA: TGTGCCAGCAGTTACTCGGGGGGGCTACAGGGCTACGAGCAGTACTTC

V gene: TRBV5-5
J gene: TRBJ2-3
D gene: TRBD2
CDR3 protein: CASSFRSGKNTDTQYF
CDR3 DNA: TGTGCCAGCAGCTTCCGGAGCGGGAAAAACACAGATACGCAGTATTTT

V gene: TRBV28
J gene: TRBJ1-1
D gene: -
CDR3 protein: CASSLGRGVTEAFF
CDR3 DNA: TGTGCCAGCAGTCTCGGGCGAGGGGTCACTGAAGCTTTCTTT

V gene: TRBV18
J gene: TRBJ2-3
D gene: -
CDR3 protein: CASSPGGAPDTQYF
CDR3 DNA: TGTGCCAGCTCACCTGGGGGGGCCCCAGATACGCAGTATTTT

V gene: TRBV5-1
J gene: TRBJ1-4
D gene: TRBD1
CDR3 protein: CASSSSGTVNEKLFF
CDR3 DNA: TGCGCCAGCAGCTCCTCCGGGACAGTTAATGAAAAACTGTTTTTT

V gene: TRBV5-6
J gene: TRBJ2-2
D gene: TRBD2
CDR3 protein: CASSFWTSGGRGFTGELFF
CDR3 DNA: TGTGCCAGCAGCTTCTGGACTAGCGGAGGTCGGGGGTTCACCGGGGAGCTGTTTTTT

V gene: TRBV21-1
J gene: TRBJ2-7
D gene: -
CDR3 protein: CASNKPGQGTYEQYF
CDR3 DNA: TGTGCCAGCAACAAGCCGGGACAGGGAACCTACGAGCAGTACTTC

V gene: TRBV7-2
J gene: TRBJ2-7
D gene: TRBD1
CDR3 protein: CASSLETGVVEQYF
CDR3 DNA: TGTGCCAGCAGCTTAGAAACAGGGGTCGTCGAGCAGTACTTC

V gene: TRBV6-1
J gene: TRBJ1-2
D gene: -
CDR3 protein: CASNQGGDGYTF
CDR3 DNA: TGTGCCAGCAATCAAGGGGGGGATGGCTACACCTTC

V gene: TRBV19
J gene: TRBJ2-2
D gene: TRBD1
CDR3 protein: CASSIGTGVTGELFF
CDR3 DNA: TGTGCCAGTAGTATAGGGACAGGGGTCACCGGGGAGCTGTTTTTT

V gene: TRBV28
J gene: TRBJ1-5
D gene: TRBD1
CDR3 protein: CASRAQGQGHNQPQHF
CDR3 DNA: TGTGCCAGCAGAGCACAGGGACAGGGCCACAATCAGCCCCAGCATTTT

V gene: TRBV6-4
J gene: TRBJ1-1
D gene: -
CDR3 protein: CASSEREGTEAFF
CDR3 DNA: TGTGCCAGCAGTGAACGGGAGGGCACTGAAGCTTTCTTT